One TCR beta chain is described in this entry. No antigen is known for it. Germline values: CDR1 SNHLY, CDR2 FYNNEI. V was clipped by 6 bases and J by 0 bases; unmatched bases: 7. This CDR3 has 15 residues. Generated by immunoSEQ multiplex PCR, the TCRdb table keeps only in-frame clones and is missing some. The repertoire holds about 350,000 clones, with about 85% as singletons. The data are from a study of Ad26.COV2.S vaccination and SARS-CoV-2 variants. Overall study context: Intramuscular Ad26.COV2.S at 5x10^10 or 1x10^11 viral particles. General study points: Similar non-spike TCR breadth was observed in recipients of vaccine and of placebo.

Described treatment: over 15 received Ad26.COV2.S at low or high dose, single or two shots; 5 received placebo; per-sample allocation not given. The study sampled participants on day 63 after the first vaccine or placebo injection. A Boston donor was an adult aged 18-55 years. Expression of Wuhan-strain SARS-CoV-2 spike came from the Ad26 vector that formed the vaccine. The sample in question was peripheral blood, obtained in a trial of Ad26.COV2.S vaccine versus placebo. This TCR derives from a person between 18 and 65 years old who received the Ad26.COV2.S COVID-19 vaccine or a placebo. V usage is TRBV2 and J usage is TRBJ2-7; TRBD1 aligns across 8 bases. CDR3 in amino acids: CASRRPGTGSYEQYF. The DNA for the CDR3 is TGTGCCAGCAGAAGACCCGGGACAGGCTCCTACGAGCAGTACTTC.